The 28 T cell receptor beta chains listed next were all sequenced from one sample in a study of blood T cell repertoires in COVID-19. TCRdb keeps only in-frame clones here, not all; method: immunoSEQ multiplex PCR. The data contain about 300,000 clones, 80% to 90% of them singletons. Sequencing was carried out using PBMCs or T cells enriched from blood (not recorded which). These TCRs come from a man aged 30 to 39 who had recovered from COVID-19.

This sequence joins TRBV24-1 and TRBJ2-7; TRBD1 matches at 7 bases. Germline V CDR1 and CDR2: KGHDR, SFDVKD. V lost 0 bases, J lost 5 bases, and 6 bases stayed unmatched. This CDR3 region has 15 residues. Written as DNA, the CDR3 is TGTGCCACCAGTGATTTGAGGACAGGAGAAGACGAGCAGTACTTC. Translated, it gives CATSDLRTGEDEQYF.

This chain links TRBV29-1 with TRBJ1-2, with D uncertain. Germline V lookup: CDR1 SQVTM, CDR2 ANQGSEA. This CDR3 region has 12 residues. V lost 6 bases and J lost 4, with 12 bases in between. CDR3 region: CSVGDNSYGYTF. CDR3 nucleotide sequence: TGCAGCGTCGGTGACAATAGCTATGGCTACACCTTC.

The chain is built from TRBV7-8 and TRBJ2-3, with TRBD2 matching 8 bases. V lost 5 bases, J lost 5 bases, and 3 bases stayed unmatched. Germline assignment: CDR1 SGHVS and CDR2 FQNEAQ. The CDR3 consists of 13 residues. The chain's CDR3 is CASSILAGDTQYF. As DNA, the CDR3 is TGTGCCAGCAGCATCCTAGCGGGAGATACGCAGTATTTT.

This chain uses TRBV19 with TRBJ2-7; 8 bases fit TRBD1. The germline V gene encodes CDR1 LNHDA and CDR2 SQIVND (reference sequence). The CDR3 spans 14 residues. With 3 bases clipped from V and 3 bases from J, the junction kept 4 bases outside the gene matches. CDR3 protein: CASSMGTGSYEQYF. Here the CDR3 DNA reads TGTGCCAGTAGTATGGGGACAGGAAGCTACGAGCAGTACTTC.

This CDR3 reads CASSFRGWTGELFF. The CDR3 nucleotides read TGTGCCAGCAGCTTTAGGGGTTGGACCGGGGAGCTGTTTTTT. The gene calls are TRBV7-8 and TRBJ2-2; possibly TRBD1 for D (5 bases). This CDR3 has 14 amino acids. The V end lost 3 bases, the J end lost 5 bases, and 10 bases lay between the germline ends. Germline V gene lookup returns CDR1 SGHVS and CDR2 FQNEAQ.

The chain employs TRBV27 and TRBJ2-7; 10 nucleotides match TRBD2. This CDR3 contains 16 residues. CDR1 MNHEY and CDR2 SMNVEV come from the germline V gene (reference sequence). Trimming took 7 bases from V and 6 from J; bases not matched to a gene: 15. CDR3 bases: TGTGCCAGCACCCCCCTACCACGTGGGACTAGCGTCGAGCAGTACTTC. Translating gives CASTPLPRGTSVEQYF.

V gene TRBV6-5 combines with J gene TRBJ2-7, with TRBD1 matching over 7 bases. CDR3 length: 13 amino acids. Losses at the gene ends were 7 bases for V and 2 bases for J; bases not matched to a gene: 5. Looked up from germline, CDR1 is MNHEY and CDR2 is SVGAGI. The CDR3 reads CASTGTATYEQYF. The CDR3 bases are TGTGCCAGCACCGGGACAGCGACCTACGAGCAGTACTTC.

The chain couples TRBV9 to TRBJ1-2; 8 bases are shared with TRBD1. Germline values: CDR1 SGDLS, CDR2 YYNGEE. The CDR3 totals 17 residues. Unmatched junction bases numbered 9, after V lost 0 bases and J lost 2 bases. As DNA, the CDR3 is TGTGCCAGCAGCGTAGGTCTTGCAGGGGGCGCGAACTATGGCTACACCTTC. Translation: CASSVGLAGGANYGYTF.

The rearrangement links TRBV29-1 to TRBJ1-2, with D perhaps matching TRBD1 (5 bases). The V end lost 7 bases, the J end lost 8 bases, and 14 bases lay between the germline ends. The CDR3 consists of 11 residues. Per the germline V gene, CDR1 is SQVTM and CDR2 is ANQGSEA. The CDR3 region is CSADGRVGYTF. CDR3 bases: TGCAGCGCCGACGGCAGGGTCGGCTACACCTTC.

The V and J genes are TRBV21-1 and TRBJ1-1. TRBV21-1 is tagged as a pseudogene. The CDR3 runs 19 residues. The CDR3 region is CASRTGRTGETPTGTEAFF. As DNA, the CDR3 is TGTGCCAGCCGAACGGGAAGAACCGGGGAGACCCCAACGGGGACTGAAGCTTTCTTT.

This chain joins TRBV7-5 and TRBJ2-1; the table calls TRBD2, which could not be checked here. TRBV7-5 is labeled a pseudogene. This CDR3 comprises 15 residues. CDR3 residues: CVRSLVTSECNEQFF. The DNA for the CDR3 is TGTGTCAGAAGCTTAGTTACTTCTGAGTGCAATGAGCAGTTCTTC.

The chain combines TRBV5-6 with TRBJ1-2; D uncertain. V gave up 0 bases and J gave up 4 bases, with 13 bases separating them. The germline V gene encodes CDR1 SGHDT and CDR2 YYEEEE. The CDR3 spans 15 residues. CDR3 sequence: CASSLGSGSGYGYTF. DNA of the CDR3: TGTGCCAGCAGCTTGGGGTCGGGGTCGGGCTATGGCTACACCTTC.

The chain links TRBV6-5 to TRBJ1-3; perhaps TRBD1 as D (6 bases). Trimming took 7 bases from V and 0 from J, leaving 13 bases between them. Germline loops: CDR1 MNHEY, CDR2 SVGAGI. The CDR3 loop spans 15 amino acids. CDR3 in amino acids: CASKTSTGSGNTIYF. The CDR3 coding sequence is TGTGCCAGCAAAACATCGACAGGCTCTGGAAACACCATATATTTT.

V usage is TRBV6-2 or TRBV6-3 and J usage is TRBJ2-7; D is ambiguous. Germline values: CDR1 MNHEY, CDR2 SVGEGT. V lost 6 bases and J lost 0, with 9 bases in between. There are 13 residues in the CDR3. Here the CDR3 reads CASSWASSYEQYF. CDR3 coding DNA: TGTGCCAGCAGCTGGGCCAGCTCCTACGAGCAGTACTTC.

Regarding this clone: At one of its ends the junction is not consistent with the germline gene, which may arise from a read error. This chain links TRBV6-5 with TRBJ2-2; 10 bases fit TRBD1. Germline loops: CDR1 MNHEY, CDR2 SVGAGI. The CDR3 extends over 12 amino acids. The CDR3 loop is CASSQGTGVLFF. The CDR3 coding sequence is TGTGCCAGCAGCCAAGGGACAGGGGTGCTGTTTTTT.

This sequence joins TRBV24-1 and TRBJ1-1, with 9 bases identical to TRBD1. Germline CDR1 reads KGHDR; CDR2 reads SFDVKD. The CDR3 loop spans 14 amino acids. Germline trimming cut 2 bases from V and 11 bases from J; bases unmatched to any gene: 8. The CDR3 DNA follows: TGTGCCACCAGTGATTCAAGGACAGGGGATCGGGCTTTCTTT. It yields the protein CATSDSRTGDRAFF.

The chain's CDR3 is CASSPGFWQPQHF. CDR3 DNA sequence: TGTGCCAGCAGCCCAGGTTTCTGGCAGCCCCAGCATTTT. The chain recombines TRBV28 with TRBJ1-5; D call uncertain. Germline assignment: CDR1 MDHEN and CDR2 SYDVKM. This CDR3 is built from 13 residues. Trimming took off 6 bases at V and 7 bases at J, with 13 bases between the two ends.

The chain joins TRBV4-1 to TRBJ1-2, with a weak D call TRBD1 (5 bases). CDR3 size: 15 residues. The germline V and J ends were trimmed by 0 bases and 4 bases, with 12 bases remaining between them. CDR1 MGHRA and CDR2 YSYEKL come from the germline V gene. The CDR3 DNA follows: TGCGCCAGCAGCCAAGATTTCGACAGACGCTATGGCTACACCTTC. It yields the protein CASSQDFDRRYGYTF.

The rearrangement links TRBV29-1 to TRBJ2-3; possibly TRBD2 for D (6 bases). There are 12 residues in the CDR3. Germline V lookup: CDR1 SQVTM, CDR2 ANQGSEA. CDR3 nucleotide sequence: TGCAGTGGGGGGAGTAGCACAGATACGCAGTATTTT. This gives the protein CSGGSSTDTQYF.

The chain carries TRBV18 and TRBJ2-2, with D perhaps TRBD2 (5 bases). The CDR3 sequence is 15 residues long. V lost 3 bases and J 4 bases, leaving 12 bases between the germline ends. Germline V gene data show CDR1 as KGHSH and CDR2 as LQKENI. CDR3 DNA sequence: TGTGCCAGCTCACCCACCCGGGGTGGCACCGGGGAGCTGTTTTTT. Its protein product is CASSPTRGGTGELFF.

This CDR3 is CASSVDTGVNTGELFF. The CDR3 region has the DNA TGTGCCAGCAGCGTAGACACAGGTGTGAACACCGGGGAGCTGTTTTTT. This chain uses TRBV9 with TRBJ2-2; D might be TRBD1 (5 bases). Germline CDR1 reads SGDLS; CDR2 reads YYNGEE. Between the trimmed V and J ends, which lost 0 bases and 1 base, there was a span of 10 bases. The CDR3 has 16 residues.

This chain uses TRBV12-3 or TRBV12-4 with TRBJ1-2, with TRBD1 as a possible D gene (5 bases). V was pared by 6 bases and J by 7 bases, with 15 bases between. This CDR3 is built from 13 residues. The CDR3 sequence: CASSPAGRTGYTF. CDR3 bases: TGTGCCAGCAGCCCAGCAGGGAGGACTGGCTACACCTTC.

This chain joins TRBV11-2 and TRBJ1-1; perhaps TRBD1 as D (5 bases). V was clipped by 5 bases and J by 4 bases, with 20 bases between them. Looked up from germline, CDR1 is SGHAT and CDR2 is FQNNGV. The CDR3 runs 16 residues. The DNA of the CDR3 is TGTGCCAGCAGCCCCCTGGGTTGGCAGGGAGGCACTGAAGCTTTCTTT. It codes for CASSPLGWQGGTEAFF. The full variable domain, with the rest looked up from reference TRBV11-2 and TRBJ1-1, is EAGVAQSPRYKIIEKRQSVAFWCNPISGHATLYWYQQILGQGPKLLIQFQNNGVVDDSQLPKDRFSAERLKGVDSTLKIQPAKLEDSAVYLCASSPLGWQGGTEAFFGQGTRLTVV.

The J gene is TRBJ2-7, the V gene TRBV6-5, with 7 bases matching TRBD1. V lost 10 bases, J lost 0 bases, and 9 bases stayed unmatched. Germline V gene sequence: CDR1 MNHEY, CDR2 SVGAGI. There are 14 residues in the CDR3. CDR3 protein: CATVRDRVSYEQYF. The CDR3 DNA reads as TGTGCCACTGTTCGGGACAGAGTCTCCTACGAGCAGTACTTC.

This clone was picked up one time. V is TRBV10-3 and J is TRBJ1-2, with 7 bases lining up with TRBD1. V lost 11 bases and J lost 7; bases outside the gene matches: 19. Germline CDR1 is ENHRY and CDR2 is SYGVKD. The CDR3 runs to 15 residues. This CDR3 reads CALSTGAGSFFGYTF. The CDR3 nucleotides are TGTGCCCTCTCCACAGGGGCAGGGAGTTTCTTTGGCTACACCTTC.

The CDR3 here is CASSQRPRPGQGLPPAWTQHF. The CDR3 DNA reads TGTGCCAGCAGTCAACGCCCTCGGCCGGGACAGGGCCTCCCCCCGGCGTGGACCCAGCATTTT. This sequence joins TRBV6-6 and TRBJ1-5, with 9 nucleotides matching TRBD1. The germline CDR1 and CDR2 sequences are MNHNY and SVGAGI (reference sequence). The junction had 31 bases not matched to a gene; V was cut back by 5 bases and J by 11 bases. The CDR3 covers 21 residues.

Details on this clone: Other DNA sequences in this specimen translate into the identical CDR3. The chain recombines TRBV27 with TRBJ2-7; a weak D match, TRBD2 (6 bases). Looked up from germline, CDR1 is MNHEY and CDR2 is SMNVEV (reference sequence). Trimming shortened V by 3 bases and J by 4 bases, and 10 bases separated the two germline ends. The CDR3 extends over 13 amino acids. The CDR3 DNA reads as TGTGCCAGCAGTTTGGCCGGGGGTTACGAGCAGTACTTC. Protein: CASSLAGGYEQYF.

The chain combines TRBV11-2 with TRBJ1-3; D is undetermined. V was clipped by 4 bases and J by 0 bases, with 7 bases between them. The CDR3 sequence is 14 residues long. Germline V lookup: CDR1 SGHAT, CDR2 FQNNGV. For the CDR3, the DNA is TGTGCCAGCAGCTGGTCGGGCTCTGGAAACACCATATATTTT. This codes for CASSWSGSGNTIYF.